This TCR beta chain was sequenced for a study of graft-versus-host responses after intestinal transplantation. Study details: Anti-thymocyte globulin served as induction for all recipients, who then took tacrolimus and steroids for approximately 3 years.

V gave up 3 bases and J gave up 1 base, with 13 bases separating them. CDR1 is LNHDA, CDR2 SQIVND, per germline (reference sequence). The CDR3 has 16 amino acids. The method was immunoSEQ multiplex PCR; TCRdb's version includes in-frame clones alone and lacks a portion of them. In the table there are about 81,000 clones, around 93% of which are singletons. Details on this clone: The antigen is undetermined.

The receptor's source is a human donor who was the organ donor for an intestinal transplant. The sample here was unstimulated CD4+ T cells sorted from spleen or lymph node cells, taken before transplant. The chain links TRBV19 to TRBJ2-1, with D possibly matching TRBD2 (6 bases). CDR3 region: CASSMDGSLSYNEQFF. CDR3 coding DNA: TGTGCCAGTAGTATGGACGGGAGTCTTTCCTACAATGAGCAGTTCTTC.